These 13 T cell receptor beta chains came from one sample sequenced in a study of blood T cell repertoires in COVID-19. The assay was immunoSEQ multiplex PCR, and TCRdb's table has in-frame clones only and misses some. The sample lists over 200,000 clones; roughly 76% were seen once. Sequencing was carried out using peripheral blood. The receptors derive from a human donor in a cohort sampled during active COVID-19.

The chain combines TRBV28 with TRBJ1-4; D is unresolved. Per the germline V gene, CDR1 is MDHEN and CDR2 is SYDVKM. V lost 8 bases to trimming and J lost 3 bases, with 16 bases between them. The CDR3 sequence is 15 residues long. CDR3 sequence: CASGREGGANEKLFF. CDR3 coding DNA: TGTGCCAGCGGCCGCGAAGGTGGAGCTAATGAAAAACTGTTTTTT.

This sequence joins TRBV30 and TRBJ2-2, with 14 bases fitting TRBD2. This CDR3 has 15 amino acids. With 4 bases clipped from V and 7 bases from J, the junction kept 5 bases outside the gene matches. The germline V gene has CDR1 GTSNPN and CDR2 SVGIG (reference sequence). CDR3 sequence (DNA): TGTGCCTGGACGGGACTAGCGGGAGTGGTCGGGGAGCTGTTTTTT. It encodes CAWTGLAGVVGELFF.

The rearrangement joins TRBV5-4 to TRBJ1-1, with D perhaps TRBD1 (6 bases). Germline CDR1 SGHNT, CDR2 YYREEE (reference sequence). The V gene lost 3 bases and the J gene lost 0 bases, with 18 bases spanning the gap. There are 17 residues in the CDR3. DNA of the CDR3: TGTGCCAGCAGCTCGGCTCTAACCAGGGACATGAACACTGAAGCTTTCTTT. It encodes CASSSALTRDMNTEAFF.

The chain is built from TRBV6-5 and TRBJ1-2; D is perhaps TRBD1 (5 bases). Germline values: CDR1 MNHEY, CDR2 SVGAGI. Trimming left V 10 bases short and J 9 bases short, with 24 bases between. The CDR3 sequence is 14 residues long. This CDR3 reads CATYGAGEVFSYTF. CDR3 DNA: TGTGCCACCTACGGGGCGGGGGAGGTATTCAGCTACACCTTC.

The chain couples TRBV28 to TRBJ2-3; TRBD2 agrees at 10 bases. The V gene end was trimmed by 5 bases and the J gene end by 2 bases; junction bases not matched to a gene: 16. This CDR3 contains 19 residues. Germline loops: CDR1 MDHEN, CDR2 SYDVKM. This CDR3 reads CASSPTGVAGGLFTDTQYF. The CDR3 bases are TGTGCCAGCAGTCCTACAGGGGTAGCGGGAGGCTTATTCACAGATACGCAGTATTTT.

The CDR3 spells CASRVVTGTGRNEQYF. DNA of the CDR3: TGTGCCAGCAGGGTGGTTACCGGGACAGGACGGAACGAGCAGTACTTC. This chain links TRBV28 with TRBJ2-7; 8 nucleotides match TRBD1. CDR1 MDHEN and CDR2 SYDVKM come from the germline V gene. Trimming took 6 bases from V and 5 from J; bases not matched to a gene: 15. The CDR3 loop spans 16 amino acids.

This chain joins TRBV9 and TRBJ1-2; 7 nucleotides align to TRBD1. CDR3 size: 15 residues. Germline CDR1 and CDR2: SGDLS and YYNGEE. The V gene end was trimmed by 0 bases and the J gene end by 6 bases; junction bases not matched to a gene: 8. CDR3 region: CASSVARQGSHGYTF. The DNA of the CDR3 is TGTGCCAGCAGCGTAGCCCGACAGGGAAGTCATGGCTACACCTTC.

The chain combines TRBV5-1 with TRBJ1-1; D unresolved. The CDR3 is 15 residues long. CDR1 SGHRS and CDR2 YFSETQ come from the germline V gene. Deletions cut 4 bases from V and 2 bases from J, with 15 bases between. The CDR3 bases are TGCGCCAGCAGCCCAACCCCACGGAGTAACACTGAAGCTTTCTTT. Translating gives CASSPTPRSNTEAFF.

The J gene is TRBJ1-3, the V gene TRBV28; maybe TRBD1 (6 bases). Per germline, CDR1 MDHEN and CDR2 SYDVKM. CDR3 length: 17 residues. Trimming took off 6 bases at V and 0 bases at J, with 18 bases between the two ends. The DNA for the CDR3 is TGTGCCAGCAGCTACAGACGCAGGGGAAGCTCTGGAAACACCATATATTTT. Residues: CASSYRRRGSSGNTIYF.

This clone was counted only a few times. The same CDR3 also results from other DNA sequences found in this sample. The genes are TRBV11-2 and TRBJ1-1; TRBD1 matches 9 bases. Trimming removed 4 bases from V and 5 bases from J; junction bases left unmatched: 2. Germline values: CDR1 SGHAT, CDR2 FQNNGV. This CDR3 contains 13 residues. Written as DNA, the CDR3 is TGTGCCAGCAGCTCACAGGGGGCGACTGAAGCTTTCTTT. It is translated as CASSSQGATEAFF. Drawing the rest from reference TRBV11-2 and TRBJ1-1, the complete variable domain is EAGVAQSPRYKIIEKRQSVAFWCNPISGHATLYWYQQILGQGPKLLIQFQNNGVVDDSQLPKDRFSAERLKGVDSTLKIQPAKLEDSAVYLCASSSQGATEAFFGQGTRLTVV.

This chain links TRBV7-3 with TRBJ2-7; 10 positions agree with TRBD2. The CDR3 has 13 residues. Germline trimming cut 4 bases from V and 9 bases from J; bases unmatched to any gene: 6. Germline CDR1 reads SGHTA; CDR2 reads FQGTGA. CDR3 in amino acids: CASSSGLAGVQYF. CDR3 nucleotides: TGTGCCAGCAGCTCCGGCCTAGCGGGAGTGCAGTACTTC.

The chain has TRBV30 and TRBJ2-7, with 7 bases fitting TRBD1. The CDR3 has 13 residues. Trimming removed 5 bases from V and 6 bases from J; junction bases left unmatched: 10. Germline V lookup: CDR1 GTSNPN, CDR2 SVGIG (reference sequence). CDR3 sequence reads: CAWGGQLSSEQYF. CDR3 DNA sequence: TGTGCCTGGGGGGGACAGTTGTCAAGCGAGCAGTACTTC.

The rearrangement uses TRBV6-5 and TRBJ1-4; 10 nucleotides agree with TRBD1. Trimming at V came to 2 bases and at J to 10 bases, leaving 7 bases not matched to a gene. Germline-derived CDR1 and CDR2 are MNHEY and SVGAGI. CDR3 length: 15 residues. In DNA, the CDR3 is TGTGCCAGCAGTTACCAACCCGGACAGGGGGGAAAACTGTTTTTT. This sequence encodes CASSYQPGQGGKLFF.